The sequence of this T cell receptor beta chain was determined in a study of regulatory T cells in long-lasting Graves disease. Building of the TCR beta libraries involved iRepertoire HTBI primers and Arm-PCR of CDR3 regions. TCRdb re-analysed the multiplex PCR reads in MiXCR, keeping a single row per CDR3 protein. The data show about 470,000 distinct CDR3 sequences, less than 25% seen once. Time point: persistent/refractory GD, antithyroid drugs over 5 years with positive TRAb. Preparation of the TCR library used RNA extracted from PBMCs. In germline, CDR1 is PRHDT, CDR2 FYEKMQ (reference sequence). Trimming took 7 bases from V and 16 from J, leaving 20 bases between them. The length of the CDR3 is 12 residues.

The sequence derives from a female donor with Graves disease. Sequences were derived from peripheral blood mononuclear cells (PBMCs), sampled when the disease was refractory, from a patient treated with antithyroid drugs. The chain couples TRBV13 to TRBJ2-1; tentative D call: TRBD2 (6 bases). CDR3 sequence (DNA): TGTGCCAGCACCGCTTATGGGACTCCCACTTTCTTC. It is translated as CASTAYGTPTFF.